Listed here are 23 T cell receptor beta chains from one sample, sequenced in a study of blood T cell repertoires in COVID-19 (dated by TCRdb to about 2020). Library creation used the immunoSEQ multiplex PCR assay. TCRdb took this table from immuneACCESS and kept in-frame rearrangements with V and J called. Such tables lack part of the clones; where checked against another copy, unresolved V genes explain under half of the gap, and the rest is unexplained. Across this sample there are fewer than 250,000 clones, with roughly 84% seen only once. The ten largest clones take up around 7% of the sample. The source material was peripheral blood. The receptor set was obtained from a woman in her forties or fifties with acute or convalescent COVID-19.

This clone was detected only once. This chain uses TRBV4-3 with TRBJ2-3; D is possibly TRBD2 (6 bases). V lost 3 bases and J lost 2, with 18 bases in between. This CDR3 region has 17 residues. In germline, CDR1 is LGHNA, CDR2 YSLEER. The CDR3 loop is CASSQGSGGRYTDTQYF. The DNA of the CDR3 is TGCGCCAGCAGCCAGGGATCCGGGGGACGCTACACAGATACGCAGTATTTT.

The CDR3 loop is CASSLLSGGVTDTQYF. For the CDR3, the DNA is TGTGCCAGCAGTCTACTAAGCGGGGGAGTTACAGATACGCAGTATTTT. This rearrangement joins TRBV6-4 to TRBJ2-3; 8 bases line up with TRBD2. V shed 5 bases and J 3 bases; nucleotides not matched to a gene: 10. The CDR3 runs to 16 residues. CDR1 MRHNA and CDR2 SNTAGT come from the germline V gene.

The rearrangement uses TRBV12-3 or TRBV12-4 and TRBJ1-2; D possibly corresponds to TRBD1 (6 bases). The germline V and J ends were trimmed by 5 bases and 4 bases, with 11 bases remaining between them. This CDR3 is built from 13 residues. The CDR3: CASSTGTGYGYTF. In nucleotides, the CDR3 is TGTGCCAGCAGTACAGGGACCGGCTATGGCTACACCTTC.

CDR3 nucleotide sequence: TGTGCCAACCGGGGTAGCGGGCCCACAGATACGCAGTATTTT. It codes for CANRGSGPTDTQYF. V usage is TRBV27 and J usage is TRBJ2-3, with 7 bases identical to TRBD2. The CDR3 totals 14 residues. V shed 10 bases and J 2 bases; nucleotides not matched to a gene: 9. CDR1 is MNHEY, CDR2 SMNVEV, per germline (reference sequence).

The CDR3, as DNA: TGTGCCAGCAGCCAATCGGGCGGGAAAGAGACCCAGTACTTC. Translating it yields CASSQSGGKETQYF. The chain combines TRBV3-1 (or the pseudogene TRBV3-2) with TRBJ2-5; D is perhaps TRBD2 (6 bases). Trimming stripped 2 bases from V and 3 bases from J, with 10 bases between. The CDR3 length is 14 residues. Germline V gene data show CDR1 as LGHDT and CDR2 as YNNKEL (reference sequence).

This clone was picked up a small number of times. The chain's CDR3 is CASSRPAGRGYTF. The CDR3 coding sequence is TGTGCCAGCAGCCGGCCGGCAGGGCGTGGCTACACCTTC. This chain joins TRBV5-6 and TRBJ1-2, with a tentative D call TRBD1 (5 bases). This CDR3 is 13 amino acids long. The germline V gene has CDR1 SGHDT and CDR2 YYEEEE. V lost 4 bases, J lost 7 bases, and 14 bases lay in between.

The chain recombines TRBV7-2 with TRBJ2-1, with 11 bases that match TRBD1. V lost 4 bases, J lost 9 bases, and 11 bases stayed unmatched. The CDR3 runs 16 residues. CDR1 is SGHTA and CDR2 is FQGNSA in the germline V gene. The CDR3 nucleotides read TGTGCCAGCAGCTCCCGGACAGGGGGCAAAATACCTGAGCAGTTCTTC. Translation: CASSSRTGGKIPEQFF.

This sequence joins TRBV25-1 and TRBJ1-2, with TRBD1 matching 7 bases. Per the germline V gene, CDR1 is MGHDK and CDR2 is SYGVNS. Trimming at V came to 6 bases and at J to 2 bases, leaving 6 bases not matched to a gene. This CDR3 has 14 residues. CDR3 loop: CASRSPGQNYGYTF. In DNA, the CDR3 is TGTGCCAGCAGGTCCCCGGGACAGAACTATGGCTACACCTTC.

V gene TRBV11-2 combines with J gene TRBJ2-1; D is perhaps TRBD1 (5 bases). The CDR3 consists of 16 residues. Germline-derived CDR1 and CDR2 are SGHAT and FQNNGV. V was pared by 5 bases and J by 4 bases, with 18 bases between. The CDR3 region has the DNA TGTGCCAGCAGCCCCAGCGATGGGGCCGTGTACAATGAGCAGTTCTTC. Its translation: CASSPSDGAVYNEQFF.

The rearrangement joins TRBV15 to TRBJ2-7, with no clear D. V lost 4 bases and J lost 5, with 9 bases in between. Germline CDR1 is LNHNV and CDR2 is YYDKDF (reference sequence). The CDR3 sequence is 12 residues long. The CDR3 DNA reads TGTGCCACCAGCAATCTTCAGGACGAGCAGTACTTC. Encoded protein: CATSNLQDEQYF.

The rearrangement joins TRBV4-2 to TRBJ2-7, with a weak D call TRBD1 (5 bases). The length of the CDR3 is 14 residues. Germline CDR1 LGHNA, CDR2 YNFKEQ. The ends were cut back, 4 bases at V and 5 bases at J, with 15 bases in the middle. CDR3 protein: CASSPTVGRDEQYF. CDR3 DNA sequence: TGTGCCAGCAGCCCAACGGTGGGCAGGGACGAGCAGTACTTC.

This chain connects TRBV14 to TRBJ1-6; tentatively, D is TRBD1 (5 bases). The CDR3 has 18 residues. Germline values: CDR1 SGHDN, CDR2 FVKESK. V was shortened by 3 bases and J by 6 bases, with 21 bases between the two germline ends. The CDR3 coding sequence is TGTGCCAGCAGCCATCAGATGCTCGTTGGCAGGGCTAATTCACCCCTCCACTTT. It translates to CASSHQMLVGRANSPLHF.

Points on this clone: The sample contains more than one DNA sequence encoding this CDR3. This chain connects TRBV5-1 to TRBJ2-5, with 10 bases aligning to TRBD1. Germline CDR1 reads SGHRS; CDR2 reads YFSETQ. This CDR3 has 14 amino acids. V lost 0 bases and J lost 5; bases outside the gene matches: 1. The CDR3 reads CASSLGQGAETQYF. CDR3 nucleotides: TGCGCCAGCAGCTTGGGACAGGGGGCCGAGACCCAGTACTTC.

This sequence joins TRBV6-2 or TRBV6-3 and TRBJ2-7; TRBD1 matches 12 bases. After removal of 5 bases from V and 2 bases from J, the junction contained 4 bases not matched to a gene. CDR1 MNHEY and CDR2 SVGEGT come from the germline V gene. This CDR3 has 15 residues. CDR3 sequence: CASSGGTGGTYEQYF. CDR3 nucleotides: TGTGCCAGCAGTGGCGGGACAGGGGGCACCTACGAGCAGTACTTC.

Written as DNA, the CDR3 is TGTGCCAGCACCCCCGGGGGCTCTGGGGCCAACGTCCTGACTTTC. Translation gives CASTPGGSGANVLTF. V is TRBV28 and J is TRBJ2-6; D is possibly TRBD2 (6 bases). V was pared by 7 bases and J by 0 bases, with 10 bases between. The germline CDR1 and CDR2 sequences are MDHEN and SYDVKM. This CDR3 region has 15 residues. Using reference TRBV28 and TRBJ2-6 for the parts outside the CDR3, the full variable domain is DVKVTQSSRYLVKRTGEKVFLECVQDMDHENMFWYRQDPGLGLRLIYFSYDVKMKEKGDIPEGYSVSREKKERFSLILESASTNQTSMYLCASTPGGSGANVLTFGAGSRLTVL.

This sequence joins TRBV13 and TRBJ1-5; D perhaps matches TRBD1 (6 bases). Germline V lookup: CDR1 PRHDT, CDR2 FYEKMQ (reference sequence). The CDR3 runs to 13 residues. V lost 5 bases, J lost 7 bases, and 12 bases lay in between. CDR3 sequence: CASSPQGSQPQHF. The CDR3 coding sequence is TGTGCCAGCAGCCCACAGGGTAGCCAGCCCCAGCATTTT.

This clone appeared a single time. This chain links TRBV6-5 with TRBJ2-5; the match to TRBD2 covers 11 bases. The CDR3 extends over 14 amino acids. Trimming cost V 6 bases and J 5 bases; bases outside gene matches: 5. The germline CDR1 and CDR2 sequences are MNHEY and SVGAGI. The CDR3 nucleotides are TGTGCCAGCAGCAAACTAGCGGGAGTGGAGACCCAGTACTTC. This encodes CASSKLAGVETQYF.

The chain uses TRBV25-1 and TRBJ1-3, with 8 nucleotides matching TRBD1. The CDR3 has 14 residues. J was trimmed by 3 bases and V by 3 bases; bases with no gene match: 1. Germline CDR1 is MGHDK and CDR2 is SYGVNS. CDR3 protein: CASSDDRGGNTIYF. CDR3 nucleotide sequence: TGTGCCAGCAGTGACGACAGGGGTGGAAACACCATATATTTT. Together with reference TRBV25-1 and TRBJ1-3, the CDR3 gives the full variable domain: EADIYQTPRYLVIGTGKKITLECSQTMGHDKMYWYQQDPGMELHLIHYSYGVNSTEKGDLSSESTVSRIRTEHFPLTLESARPSHTSQYLCASSDDRGGNTIYFGEGSWLTVV.

The genes are TRBV5-5 and TRBJ2-2; D might be TRBD2 (6 bases). Trimming stripped 1 base from V and 6 bases from J, with 16 bases between. From germline, CDR1 is SGHKS and CDR2 YYEKEE (reference sequence). The CDR3 totals 16 residues. The CDR3 DNA follows: TGTGCCAGCAGCTTGCGGTGGGACTCTCAATCCGGGGAGCTGTTTTTT. As protein: CASSLRWDSQSGELFF.

V usage is TRBV7-2 and J usage is TRBJ2-1, with 7 bases that match TRBD2. Germline-derived CDR1 and CDR2 are SGHTA and FQGNSA. The CDR3 is made up of 15 amino acids. After removal of 2 bases from V and 5 bases from J, the junction contained 6 bases not matched to a gene. The CDR3 here is CASSLRASGNNEQFF. The CDR3 coding sequence is TGTGCCAGCAGCTTAAGGGCTAGCGGAAACAATGAGCAGTTCTTC.

The chain recombines TRBV18 with TRBJ2-7; 7 positions agree with TRBD1. The CDR3 is made up of 13 amino acids. Germline lookup yields CDR1 KGHSH and CDR2 LQKENI. Losses at the gene ends were 5 bases for V and 6 bases for J; bases not matched to a gene: 7. CDR3 region: CASSVPGQSEQYF. The CDR3 coding sequence is TGTGCCAGCTCAGTCCCGGGACAGTCCGAGCAGTACTTC.

This chain joins TRBV5-1 and TRBJ2-2, with TRBD2 as a possible D gene (6 bases). V lost 0 bases to trimming and J lost 5 bases, with 17 bases between them. CDR1 is SGHRS, CDR2 YFSETQ, per germline. This CDR3 spans 17 amino acids. The CDR3 is CASSLAPGVVGTGELFF. The CDR3 DNA sequence: TGCGCCAGCAGCTTGGCCCCGGGAGTAGTAGGGACCGGGGAGCTGTTTTTT.

For the CDR3, the DNA is TGTGCCAGCAGTTTATCGGGGAACTCTAATGAAAAACTGTTTTTT. It is translated as CASSLSGNSNEKLFF. The gene calls are TRBV28 and TRBJ1-4; D uncertain. The V gene lost 1 base and the J gene lost 3 bases, with 9 bases spanning the gap. Germline loops: CDR1 MDHEN, CDR2 SYDVKM. The CDR3 covers 15 residues.